The next 3 T cell receptor beta chains were all read from a single sample in a study of T cells in Graves' hyperthyroidism and ophthalmopathy. TCR beta CDR3 sequences were amplified from RNA transcripts. During a first-round RT-PCR of the TCR CDR3, the HTBI primer set was used. In TCRdb, the multiplex PCR reads were re-called with MiXCR into one record per CDR3 protein. The sample contains hundreds of thousands of distinct CDR3 sequences, roughly 25% of which appear only once. Sequences were obtained from blood. The source is a woman aged 25 to 39 with Graves' ophthalmopathy.

This clonotype was recorded many times. The V gene is TRBV20-1, the J gene TRBJ2-5; 9 bases are shared with TRBD1. Germline CDR1 is DFQATT and CDR2 is SNEGSKA (reference sequence). This CDR3 has 12 amino acids. Trimming cost V 7 bases and J 10 bases; bases outside gene matches: 10. This CDR3 is CSVPGQGGDQYF. CDR3 in DNA: TGCAGTGTACCGGGACAGGGTGGAGACCAGTACTTC.

In this sample, this clonotype turned up many times. The J gene is TRBJ1-2, the V gene TRBV6-5; 8 bases match TRBD1. Trimming at V came to 3 bases and at J to 6 bases, leaving 6 bases not matched to a gene. This CDR3 has 14 amino acids. Germline V gene data show CDR1 as MNHEY and CDR2 as SVGAGI. The CDR3 nucleotides are TGTGCCAGCAGTTATGGACAGGGACATGATGGCTACACCTTC. It yields the protein CASSYGQGHDGYTF.

At least ten counts were recorded for this clonotype. This sequence joins TRBV12-3 or TRBV12-4 and TRBJ2-5; weak D call: TRBD2 (5 bases). This CDR3 is 13 amino acids long. The V gene lost 3 bases and the J gene lost 5 bases, with 10 bases spanning the gap. The CDR3 loop reads CASSFFGEETQYF. In DNA form, the CDR3 reads TGTGCCAGCAGTTTTTTTGGGGAGGAGACCCAGTACTTC.